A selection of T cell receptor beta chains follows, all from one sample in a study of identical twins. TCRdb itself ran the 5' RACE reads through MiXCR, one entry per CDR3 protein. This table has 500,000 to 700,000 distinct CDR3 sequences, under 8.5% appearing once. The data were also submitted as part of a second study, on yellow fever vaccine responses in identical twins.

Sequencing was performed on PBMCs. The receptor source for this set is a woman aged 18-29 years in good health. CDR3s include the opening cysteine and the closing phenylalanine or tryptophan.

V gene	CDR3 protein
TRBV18	CASSRRTRDVTGELFF
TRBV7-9	CASSRAVKGGTEAFF
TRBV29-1	CSAGQGGYEQYF
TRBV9	CASSGTSEGSGTQYF
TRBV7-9	CASSLLSSDEQFF
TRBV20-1	CSATELAFSYNEQFF
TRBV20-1	CSARHPSPGQTSYEQYF
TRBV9	CASSVSGGSIDEQFF
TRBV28	CASSSGGRGSYNEQFF
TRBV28	CASSDRQGAYEQYF
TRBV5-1	CASSWTERNTEAFF
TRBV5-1	CASSPNGQGASPLHF
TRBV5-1	CASSLTTGTSGSNEQFF
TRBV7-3	CASSPGGRYNEQFF
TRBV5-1	CASSLLGQALQETQYF
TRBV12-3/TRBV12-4	CASSLAHEQLNYGYTF
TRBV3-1	CASSQDGWASGTDTQYF
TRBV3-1	CASSKNNEQFF
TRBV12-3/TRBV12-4	CASSLLVSGYNEQFF
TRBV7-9	CASSFPPRGLSYNEQFF
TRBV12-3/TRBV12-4	CASSPRPGTAYSNQPQHF
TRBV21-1	CASSHHREKETQYF
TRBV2	CASCSPKGRGKNTDTQYF
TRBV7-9	CASSLVGTTEAFF
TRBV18	CASSTGSNEQFF
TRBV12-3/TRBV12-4	CASSLISGHTGELFF
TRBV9	CASSGPGDYNSPLHF
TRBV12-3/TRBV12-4	CASRYGTGGTRSGNTIYF
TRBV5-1	CASSFRGGDQETQYF
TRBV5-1	CASSLRQFRDEQFF
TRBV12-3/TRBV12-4	CARNLVVNEQFF
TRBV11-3	CASSPPGTSGNYEQYF
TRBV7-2	CASSFAGTGGANEQFF
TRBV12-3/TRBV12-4	CASSSAGEQYF
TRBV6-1	CASVLRSSYNSPLHF
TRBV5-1	CASATGPPYNEQFF
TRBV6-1	CASSNTGQETQYF
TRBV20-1	CSASDLTYNEQFF
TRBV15	CATSRDRSGGRGMDTQYF
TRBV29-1	CSVDFSTDTQYF
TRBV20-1	CSARDPVRGHRNEQFF
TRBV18	CASSSPPGQLAKNIQYF
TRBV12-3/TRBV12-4	CASSLDKRYNEQFF
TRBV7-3	CASSQTGTSYNEQFF
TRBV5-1	CASSRGHRINEQYF
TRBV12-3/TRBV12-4	CASSSSGTSVYNEQFF
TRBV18	CASSTLGGDTEAFF
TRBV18	CASSPPGTGIYNEQFF
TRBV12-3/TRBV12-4	CASSPLGPRAYEQYF
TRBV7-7	CASSLAVVGETQYF